These 10 T cell receptor beta chains came from one sample sequenced in a study of shared clonotypes between healthy human individuals (dated by TCRdb to the early 2020s). Library preparation was by the immunoSEQ multiplex PCR assay. Here the immuneACCESS table is served through TCRdb, limited to in-frame sequences with V and J called. Missing clones are a known gap in these copies; in checked studies unresolved V genes cover under half, and the rest lacks a known reason. In this sample the table shows over 2 million clones, around 93% of which occur a single time. The ten biggest clones cover 0.3% to 0.4% of the sample. Sequencing input: naive CD4+ T cells from PBMCs. The sample's cell subset or site label, in plain terms: CD45RA+ positively selected. The receptors were sampled from a man younger than 30 in good health. Some clones in this sample may be carry-over from other donors' samples.

The V and J genes are TRBV18 and TRBJ1-1; the D is unclear. CDR1 is KGHSH, CDR2 LQKENI, per germline. V was pared by 1 base and J by 0 bases, with 12 bases between. The CDR3 has 16 amino acids. The CDR3, as DNA: TGTGCCAGCTCACCACAAGTTGGGCAGATGAACACTGAAGCTTTCTTT. Residues: CASSPQVGQMNTEAFF.

J is TRBJ2-3 and V is TRBV14; no clear D gene. The V end was cut by 5 bases, the J end by 3 bases, with 21 bases between. CDR3 size: 17 residues. The germline CDR1 and CDR2 sequences are SGHDN and FVKESK. The CDR3 sequence: CASSGKTPGSTTDTQYF. The CDR3 DNA reads TGTGCCAGCAGCGGAAAGACACCCGGTTCAACAACAGATACGCAGTATTTT.

On this clone itself: The sample carries other DNA sequences with the same CDR3. The rearrangement uses TRBV9 and TRBJ2-2; no clear D. V shed 2 bases and J shed 6 bases, with 11 bases lying between them. CDR3 size: 14 residues. Germline V gives CDR1 SGDLS, CDR2 YYNGEE. This chain's CDR3 is CASSVDRGSGELFF. For the CDR3, the DNA is TGTGCCAGCAGCGTGGACCGAGGCTCCGGGGAGCTGTTTTTT.

The chain joins TRBV6-1 to TRBJ2-2, with no clear D. With 5 bases removed from V and 2 bases from J, the gap between germline ends came to 9 bases. The CDR3 runs to 14 residues. Germline V gene data show CDR1 as MNHNS and CDR2 as SASEGT. Written as DNA, the CDR3 is TGTGCCAGCAGTTTCCACAGAAACACCGGGGAGCTGTTTTTT. Protein sequence: CASSFHRNTGELFF.

The DNA for the CDR3 is TGTGCCAGCAGCAACCCATCCAGGGCTTTGAATCAGCCCCAGCATTTT. Amino acid sequence: CASSNPSRALNQPQHF. This chain joins TRBV28 and TRBJ1-5; tentative D call: TRBD1 (5 bases). Trimming pared 6 bases from V and 4 bases from J, leaving 19 bases between. The CDR3 sequence is 16 residues long. The germline CDR1 and CDR2 sequences are MDHEN and SYDVKM.

V gene TRBV29-1 combines with J gene TRBJ2-5; TRBD1 is a possible D gene (7 bases). Trimming shortened V by 6 bases and J by 1 base, and 15 bases separated the two germline ends. Germline V gene lookup returns CDR1 SQVTM and CDR2 ANQGSEA. The CDR3 is 14 amino acids. The CDR3 region has the DNA TGCAGCGTCGCGGGACAGCTCCTCCAAGAGACCCAGTACTTC. Its protein is CSVAGQLLQETQYF.

CDR3 nucleotides: TGTGCCAGCAGCAAACTAGCGGGAGGGCCACGGGAGCAGTTCTTC. The encoded protein is CASSKLAGGPREQFF. The V gene is TRBV28, the J gene TRBJ2-1, with TRBD2 identical over 13 bases. V shed 6 bases, J shed 10 bases, and the junction held 9 bases outside the gene matches. Germline V gives CDR1 MDHEN, CDR2 SYDVKM. The CDR3 loop spans 15 amino acids.

The V and J genes are TRBV10-3 and TRBJ1-2, with a possible D match to TRBD1 (5 bases). CDR1 and CDR2 from the germline V gene are ENHRY and SYGVKD. The CDR3 spans 12 residues. Between the trimmed V and J ends, which lost 4 bases and 8 bases, there was a span of 11 bases. CDR3 bases: TGTGCCATCAGTGCAGGGCCGGGCGGCTACACCTTC. Translated, it gives CAISAGPGGYTF.

J is TRBJ2-1 and V is TRBV7-3; TRBD2 matches 11 bases. Per the germline V gene, CDR1 is SGHTA and CDR2 is FQGTGA. Unmatched junction bases numbered 6, after V lost 0 bases and J lost 5 bases. The CDR3 extends over 17 amino acids. CDR3 nucleotide sequence: TGTGCCAGCAGCTTAACGACCGGGGGACTAGCGGACAATGAGCAGTTCTTC. This sequence encodes CASSLTTGGLADNEQFF.

This chain joins TRBV5-6 and TRBJ1-5, with D unresolved. This CDR3 has 15 residues. V was pared by 0 bases and J by 0 bases, with 7 bases between. The germline CDR1 and CDR2 sequences are SGHDT and YYEEEE. The CDR3: CASSLGPDSNQPQHF. As DNA, the CDR3 is TGTGCCAGCAGCTTGGGGCCAGATAGCAATCAGCCCCAGCATTTT.